These 6 T cell receptor beta chains were sequenced from one sample in a study of blood T cells in healthy people across ages. A sample-barcoded 5' primer and a J-beta primer mix were used in a second PCR of roughly 7 to 11 cycles. One entry per CDR3 protein results from TCRdb running MiXCR on the 5' RACE reads. The sample carries hundreds of thousands of distinct CDR3 sequences, less than 35% recorded once. Sequencing was performed on blood. These receptors were taken from an elderly woman in good health.

This clonotype has ten or more counts. This chain uses TRBV28 with TRBJ2-1; TRBD2 matches 8 bases. This CDR3 comprises 14 residues. J lost 6 bases, V lost 3 bases, and 4 bases had no gene match. Per germline, CDR1 MDHEN and CDR2 SYDVKM. The CDR3 protein is CASSFGRASNEQFF. CDR3 DNA sequence: TGTGCCAGCAGTTTCGGGAGGGCTTCCAATGAGCAGTTCTTC.

J is TRBJ1-5 and V is TRBV27; 7 nucleotides agree with TRBD1. The CDR3 loop spans 16 amino acids. The junction had 6 bases not matched to a gene; V was cut back by 4 bases and J by 0 bases. In germline, CDR1 is MNHEY, CDR2 SMNVEV (reference sequence). Here the CDR3 DNA reads TGTGCCAGCAGTTCCTCAGGGGGTTATAGCAATCAGCCCCAGCATTTT. Amino acids: CASSSSGGYSNQPQHF.

The rearrangement joins TRBV19 to TRBJ1-2, with TRBD1 matching 7 bases. CDR3 length: 16 residues. With V trimmed by 4 bases and J by 4 bases, 12 bases remained unmatched. Per the germline V gene, CDR1 is LNHDA and CDR2 is SQIVND (reference sequence). CDR3 in amino acids: CASSKGHDREGYGYTF. The CDR3 nucleotides are TGTGCCAGTAGTAAAGGCCACGACAGGGAGGGCTATGGCTACACCTTC.

The chain combines TRBV6-5 with TRBJ1-1; no clear D gene. The CDR3 contains 13 residues. V gave up 10 bases and J gave up 1 base, with 13 bases separating them. Per the germline V gene, CDR1 is MNHEY and CDR2 is SVGAGI. CDR3 loop: CATTERRNTEAFF. Written as DNA, the CDR3 is TGTGCCACTACCGAAAGAAGGAACACTGAAGCTTTCTTT.

This clonotype was seen ten or more times. The chain employs TRBV3-1 and TRBJ2-7; 9 bases match TRBD2. The CDR3 totals 15 residues. V lost 4 bases and J lost 1; bases outside the gene matches: 5. The germline gives CDR1 LGHDT, CDR2 YNNKEL (reference sequence). The CDR3 here is CASSPGTSYSYEQYF. CDR3 in DNA: TGTGCCAGCAGCCCTGGGACTAGCTATTCCTACGAGCAGTACTTC.

The DNA for the CDR3 is TGCAGTGCTAGAGTCCCTTACACCGGGGAGCTGTTTTTT. Encoded protein: CSARVPYTGELFF. The V and J genes are TRBV20-1 and TRBJ2-2; D gene unclear. Germline CDR1 is DFQATT and CDR2 is SNEGSKA (reference sequence). The CDR3 is 13 amino acids. The V gene lost 1 base and the J gene lost 3 bases, with 6 bases spanning the gap.